The present T cell receptor (beta chain) was sequenced within a study of human T cells and chemical hapten exposure. Study-wide context: Sensitizing treatment utilized 2% DPC over an approximately 2 cm by approximately 2 cm portion of upper inner arm skin.

TCRdb independently ran MiXCR on the RACE reads; one entry per CDR3 protein. Of roughly 250,000 distinct CDR3 sequences listed, 7.5% to 10% are singletons. Stated time point: pre-sensitization, week 0. Treatment specified: therapeutic diphenylcyclopropenone sensitization with weekly scalp DPC. People who gave samples had alopecia, were 18 to 70 years old, and were suitable for DPC. This clonotype showed up just a few times. Germline CDR1 SGDLS, CDR2 YYNGEE. Germline trimming cut 0 bases from V and 2 bases from J; bases unmatched to any gene: 5. The CDR3 runs to 15 residues. Sequencing used whole blood, obtained in connection with sensitization to the hapten diphenylcyclopropenone (DPC). The origin of this receptor is a woman in her thirties or forties with alopecia areata. Some clones in this sample may be carry-over from other donors' samples. The chain couples TRBV9 to TRBJ2-7; 7 bases line up with TRBD1. As DNA, the CDR3 is TGTGCCAGCAGCGTAGAGGGGCAGGGGGCCTACGAGCAGTACTTC. Amino acid sequence: CASSVEGQGAYEQYF.